Following are 16 T cell receptor beta chains from one sample sequenced in a study of neurological immune-mediated disorders. In TCRdb, the 5' RACE reads were re-called with MiXCR into one record per CDR3 protein. The table has about 33,000 distinct CDR3 sequences, about 1.6% seen once. The specimen sequenced was PBMCs. These receptors were obtained from a woman aged 25-40 years with multiple sclerosis.

Ten or more counts support this clonotype. CDR3 protein: CASSPPGQGYYGYTF. The CDR3 bases are TGTGCCAGCAGTCCCCCGGGACAGGGCTACTATGGCTACACCTTC. The V call is TRBV27, the J call TRBJ1-2; 9 bases line up with TRBD1. V lost 5 bases to trimming and J lost 3 bases; unmatched junction nucleotides: 7. The CDR3 has 15 residues. CDR1 and CDR2 (germline): MNHEY, SMNVEV (reference sequence).

This clonotype was counted ten times or more. The chain recombines TRBV9 with TRBJ2-1, with D unclear. This CDR3 spans 16 amino acids. Per germline, CDR1 SGDLS and CDR2 YYNGEE. Between the trimmed V and J ends, which lost 0 bases and 6 bases, there was a span of 16 bases. The CDR3: CASSVVDLKIPNEQFF. CDR3 DNA: TGTGCCAGCAGCGTAGTGGACCTGAAGATTCCCAATGAGCAGTTCTTC.

This clonotype was counted many times. The V call is TRBV7-9, the J call TRBJ2-1; 7 bases align to TRBD1. The CDR3 runs to 15 residues. Losses at the gene ends were 4 bases for V and 9 bases for J; bases not matched to a gene: 12. CDR1 SEHNR and CDR2 FQNEAQ come from the germline V gene (reference sequence). As DNA, the CDR3 is TGTGCCAGCAGCTACGGGACAGCCGCAAAGGCTGAGCAGTTCTTC. Amino acid sequence: CASSYGTAAKAEQFF.

This clonotype was recorded many times. This chain links TRBV10-3 with TRBJ1-2; 9 nucleotides agree with TRBD1. CDR1 is ENHRY, CDR2 SYGVKD, per germline. This CDR3 region has 15 residues. V lost 3 bases, J lost 6 bases, and 8 bases stayed unmatched. The chain's CDR3 is CAISDQSRDRDGYTF. The CDR3 DNA is TGTGCCATCAGTGATCAGTCCCGGGACAGGGATGGCTACACCTTC.

This clonotype appeared many times. The chain links TRBV4-1 to TRBJ2-6, with TRBD1 identical over 9 bases. The V gene end was trimmed by 0 bases and the J gene end by 8 bases; junction bases not matched to a gene: 8. This CDR3 has 17 amino acids. The V gene's germline CDR1 is MGHRA and CDR2 YSYEKL. The chain's CDR3 is CASSQEGGTGSTNVLTF. CDR3 nucleotides: TGCGCCAGCAGCCAAGAAGGGGGGACAGGGAGTACCAACGTCCTGACTTTC.

This clonotype was seen repeatedly, ten times or more. The chain links TRBV2 to TRBJ1-2; D gene ambiguous. The ends were cut back, 4 bases at V and 8 bases at J, with 11 bases in the middle. CDR3 length: 12 amino acids. Germline V CDR1 and CDR2: SNHLY, FYNNEI. The CDR3 DNA reads TGTGCCAGCAGTGTGAAACGGGGAGGCTACACCTTC. Translated, it gives CASSVKRGGYTF.

The sample holds many counts of this clonotype. V usage is TRBV20-1 and J usage is TRBJ1-5; 8 positions match TRBD1. In germline, CDR1 is DFQATT, CDR2 SNEGSKA (reference sequence). The CDR3 extends over 13 amino acids. V shed 3 bases and J 3 bases; nucleotides not matched to a gene: 1. This chain's CDR3 is CSARTGDNQPQHF. The CDR3 DNA is TGCAGTGCTAGGACAGGGGACAATCAGCCCCAGCATTTT.

V gene TRBV7-6 combines with J gene TRBJ2-2; TRBD1 matches 8 bases. This CDR3 contains 13 residues. With 5 bases clipped from V and 7 bases from J, the junction kept 3 bases outside the gene matches. Germline V gene sequence: CDR1 SGHVS, CDR2 FNYEAQ. The CDR3 region has the DNA TGTGCCAGCAGCACAGGGGGTAGCGGGGAGCTGTTTTTT. As protein: CASSTGGSGELFF.

This clonotype was detected ten times or more. The conserved phenylalanine or tryptophan normally closing the CDR3 is absent here, so this likely arose from a read error. The chain uses TRBV7-6 and TRBJ2-5, with D perhaps assigned TRBD1 or TRBD2 (5 bases each). Germline CDR1 and CDR2: SGHVS and FNYEAQ. Trimming left V 5 bases short and J 0 bases short, with 13 bases between. The CDR3 totals 15 residues. The CDR3 region is CASSPGTTYQETQYC. CDR3 nucleotides: TGTGCCAGCAGCCCCGGGACCACGTACCAAGAGACCCAGTACTGC.

Concerning this clonotype itself: At one of its ends the junction is not consistent with the germline gene, which may arise from a read error. The rearrangement uses TRBV10-3 and TRBJ1-6, with a tentative D call TRBD1 (5 bases). Germline lookup yields CDR1 ENHRY and CDR2 SYGVKD. The CDR3 covers 14 residues. As DNA, the CDR3 is TGTGCCGCCCGGGGACCTGGGGGGAATTCACCCCTACACTTT. This codes for CAARGPGGNSPLHF.

This clonotype was seen ten or more times. The chain employs TRBV7-8 and TRBJ2-3; D tentatively fits TRBD1 or TRBD2 (6 bases each). Germline V lookup: CDR1 SGHVS, CDR2 FQNEAQ. The CDR3 has 12 residues. Trimming left V 6 bases short and J 8 bases short, with 12 bases between. The CDR3 DNA is TGTGCCAGCAGAGATTGGGGGGCTACGCAGTATTTT. It encodes CASRDWGATQYF. The full variable domain, rest sourced from reference TRBV7-8 and TRBJ2-3, is GAGVSQSPRYKVAKRGQDVALRCDPISGHVSLFWYQQALGQGPEFLTYFQNEAQLDKSGLPSDRFFAERPEGSVSTLKIQRTQQEDSAVYLCASRDWGATQYFGPGTRLTVL.

There are many counts of this clonotype. The chain couples TRBV6-6 to TRBJ2-5; the match to TRBD2 covers 12 bases. The V and J ends lost 8 bases and 4 bases, in that order; junction bases with no gene match: 5. This CDR3 region has 14 residues. CDR1 is MNHNY and CDR2 is SVGAGI in the germline V gene (reference sequence). The CDR3 DNA sequence: TGTGCCAGCTCTAGCGGGGGGGCGGCAGAGACCCAGTACTTC. Translation: CASSSGGAAETQYF.

This clonotype occurred many times. V gene TRBV7-2 combines with J gene TRBJ1-2; weak D call: TRBD1 (5 bases). The CDR3 length is 12 residues. Germline CDR1 SGHTA, CDR2 FQGNSA. The CDR3, as DNA: TGTGTCAGGGAGGAGCCGACGGGGGGCTACACCTTC. Protein: CVREEPTGGYTF.

This clonotype has ten or more counts. This sequence joins TRBV12-3 or TRBV12-4 and TRBJ1-3, with D perhaps TRBD1 (6 bases). Trimming shortened V by 7 bases and J by 1 base, and 11 bases separated the two germline ends. The CDR3 length is 14 residues. As DNA, the CDR3 is TGTGCCAGCACCAGGGGTTCATCTGGAAACACCATATATTTT. Its translation: CASTRGSSGNTIYF.

This clonotype was seen at least ten times. This chain connects TRBV3-1 to TRBJ2-5; D is uncertain. V was pared by 4 bases and J by 3 bases, with 21 bases between. Germline lookup yields CDR1 LGHDT and CDR2 YNNKEL (reference sequence). The CDR3 sequence is 17 residues long. The CDR3 here is CASSPPENIEFKETQYF. CDR3 DNA sequence: TGTGCCAGCAGCCCTCCGGAGAACATCGAATTTAAAGAGACCCAGTACTTC.

This clonotype has at least ten counts. V gene TRBV6-5 combines with J gene TRBJ2-7; perhaps TRBD1 as D (6 bases). Germline CDR1 MNHEY, CDR2 SVGAGI. The CDR3 runs to 16 residues. V was cut by 5 bases and J by 0 bases, with 17 bases left in between. The CDR3 here is CASSRPTGFHSYEQYF. In DNA form, the CDR3 reads TGTGCCAGCAGTCGTCCGACAGGTTTTCACTCCTACGAGCAGTACTTC.